Below, one TCR beta chain is given with its context. Using immunoSEQ multiplex PCR, the repertoire was profiled, and TCRdb retains in-frame clones only, with some absent. The sample yields approximately 160,000 clones, 70% to 90% seen once. The data stem from a study of blood T cell repertoires in COVID-19. At the level of the study: The United States, Italy and Spain provided the acute and convalescent COVID-19 samples.

The specimen was peripheral blood. The receptor comes from a woman aged 55-69 years with COVID-19, enrolled during active disease.

The CDR3, as DNA: TGTGCCAGCAGCTTAGACAGGGGTAATCAGCCCCAGCATTTT. It specifies CASSLDRGNQPQHF. The chain combines TRBV6-5 with TRBJ1-5, with 8 bases lining up with TRBD1. The CDR3 extends over 14 amino acids. V lost 6 bases, J lost 4 bases, and 5 bases stayed unmatched. CDR1 and CDR2 from the germline V gene are MNHEY and SVGAGI.